This T cell receptor (beta chain) was recovered during a study of metastatic and nonmetastatic thyroid tumors. Study observations and caveats: A significant increase in TCR beta diversity was reportedly seen in malignant thyroid tumors relative to benign nodules, in blood and tumor.

TCRdb ran MiXCR on the PCR reads. This table has 15,000 to 20,000 clones, roughly 22% appearing once. This clone has at least ten counts. Antigen specificity is unknown. V lost 4 bases to trimming and J lost 7 bases, with 12 bases between them. CDR1 is SGHAT and CDR2 is FQNNGV in the germline V gene. CDR3 length equals 13 residues. Ahead of thyroid surgery, no patient had received treatment of any kind. The TCR comes from a male donor with papillary thyroid cancer or a benign thyroid nodule (not recorded which). Some clones in this sample may be carry-over from other donors' samples. The rearrangement uses TRBV11-2 and TRBJ2-3, with D uncertain. The specimen sequenced was tumor tissue. CDR3 bases: TGTGCCAGCAGCTCCTTGGAACTCTATACGCAGTATTTT. The encoded protein is CASSSLELYTQYF.